This T cell receptor (beta chain) derives from a study of glioma-infiltrating T cells after dendritic cell vaccination. V gave up 3 bases and J gave up 1 base; unmatched junction bases: 8. Germline V lookup: CDR1 SGHRS, CDR2 YFSETQ. This CDR3 is built from 16 residues. Clones were read by immunoSEQ multiplex PCR, and TCRdb kept only the in-frame ones, dropping some. The table has about 73,000 clones, over 70% seen once. The input for sequencing was blood, taken before dendritic cell vaccination. The sequence was obtained from a human donor with glioblastoma. This chain uses TRBV5-1 with TRBJ1-2; 8 nucleotides match TRBD1. CDR3 residues: CASSYSPGTGNYGYTF. CDR3 bases: TGCGCCAGCAGCTATAGTCCCGGGACAGGTAACTATGGCTACACCTTC.